The clone carrying this T cell receptor (beta chain) has a handful of counts. Its specificity is not known. The CDR3 totals 13 residues. Between the trimmed V and J ends, which lost 3 bases and 4 bases, there was a span of 9 bases. Looked up from germline, CDR1 is KGHSH and CDR2 is LQKENI. The study reverse transcribed the entire isolated RNA, so it sequenced expressed TCRB transcripts. Profiled with immunoSEQ multiplex PCR; TCRdb holds only in-frame clones, not every one. The sample yields 810,000 or so clones, roughly 15% seen once. These data originate in a study of beta chain features in type 1 diabetes. Turning to the study itself: There was similarity between patients and healthy donors in age, gender and cell yields. Findings and limits, study-wide: Since sequencing was performed on cDNA, cells with high TCR expression could be over-represented.

The chain carries TRBV18 and TRBJ1-1, with D tentatively TRBD1 (6 bases). The clonotype originates from a woman aged 18-29 years in good health. The sequenced material came from naive CD4+ T cells from blood. The CDR3 sequence is CASSPGQLTEAFF. The CDR3 coding sequence is TGTGCCAGCTCACCCGGACAGCTCACTGAAGCTTTCTTT.